This T cell receptor beta chain derives from a study of identical twins (TCRdb year 2016). Study-wide context: TCR alpha and beta repertoires from monozygotic twins, unrelated adults of various ages and cord blood were deep-sequenced to test whether fetal clonotypes persist. To rule out contamination, replicate twin experiments were performed at different times with different library preparation protocols.

This clonotype was counted a few times. The clone's antigen remains unknown. Base qualities are not recorded, but no much larger clone differs from it by a single base. The germline V gene (reference sequence) provides CDR1 DFQATT and CDR2 SNEGSKA. CDR3 length: 16 amino acids, cysteine to phenylalanine. This entry keeps only the CDR3 DNA: 48 bases, framed from base 1. V and J are trimmed by 1 base and 1 base, and the gene matches miss 3 bases of the junction. Only healthy Caucasian donors were included. Three pairs of female monozygotic twins, all aged about 18 to 30 years, were included in the twin cohort. Positive isolation kits from Invitrogen were used to isolate the CD4+ and CD8+ T cell populations. Overall study results and their limits: Zero-insertion analyses could be partly confounded by invariant T cells such as MAIT and iNKT, although diverse VJ usage argued against such confounding for most clonotypes. Compared with coincidental sharing between unrelated individuals, out-of-frame TCR alpha sequences shared between twins showed an excess of sequences with low generation probability. Fewer insertions were carried by abundant cord blood beta clonotypes, a similar but weaker trend appeared in young adult naive repertoires, and no such trend appeared in memory repertoires. Conclusions relied on cross-sectional statistical analysis, since the same donors could not be followed over many years. In beta out-of-frame sequences, excess twin sharing was weaker, because having fewer shared sequences lowered the signal-to-noise ratio. Recombination models systematically underestimated out-of-frame TCR alpha sharing in monozygotic twins but agreed with sharing between unrelated individuals.

Library construction relied on 5' RACE. The sample was run on an Illumina HiSeq 2000. Template switching added a universal primer binding site, and the final cDNA carried a unique molecular identifier that allowed TCR cDNA molecules to be counted accurately. Specific primers in the conserved constant-segment region were used to synthesize first-strand cDNA for TCR alpha and beta chains. To control for contamination, every cDNA library was double barcoded, receiving both a SMART-Mk sample barcode and Illumina barcodes. TruSeq adapter sequences, together with Illumina sample barcodes, were added in two successive PCR steps. The TCR alpha and beta cDNA libraries were sequenced on the Illumina HiSeq platform using custom primers. In the source study's methods: MiGEC was used to process raw reads and extract unique molecular identifiers, and MiXCR was used to find CDR3 positions. Recombination models were inferred per individual with the repgenHMM and IGoR tools using an EM algorithm. The analysis of shared clonotypes was done with the tcR package in R, with sharing normalized by the product of cloneset sizes. To study raw recombination free of thymic and clonal selection effects, out-of-frame nonproductive sequences were analyzed. TCRdb redid the processing of the public reads, applying fastp at Q25 and MiXCR, and retained in-frame beta chains. Merged by CDR3 protein, the rows form single entries marked with the most common genes and DNA. For this entry, the V and J calls and clone size follow TCRdb and not the study's own pipeline. The sample table lists about 520,000 distinct CDR3 sequences, roughly a fifth of them with a count of one. In total, the top ten clones hold about 0.93% of the sample.

The sample was also reused in another study, on T cells expressing NK-cell markers. The second investigation adds: Three sorted T-cell subsets (CD3+CD56+NKG2C+, CD3+CD56+NKG2C- and CD3+CD56-NKG2C+) from roughly eight donors had their TCR beta-chain repertoires profiled. Of the eight sequenced donors, seven were found to be HCMV-seropositive and one was found to be HCMV-seronegative. To restrict sorting to alphabetaTCR-expressing T cells, an anti-gammadeltaTCR antibody was added in several experiments. In about 6 donors, the dominant CD3+CD56+NKG2C+ clonotypes were found to rank among the top 10 CD8+ clonotypes and to make up roughly 1.0-8% of CD8+ T cells. Those dominant clonotypes were again the most abundant among CD3+CD56-NKG2C+ cells in several donors, at about 28.3-60.1%. It remained unclear whether the expanded NKG2C-expressing T cell clones were specific for HCMV antigens. The study sequenced eight donors, all healthy volunteers chosen at random: three men and five women. To determine HCMV serostatus, a commercial ELISA kit was used to detect HCMV-specific IgG in serum. Reads were demultiplexed and grouped by UMI with MIGEC, and clonotypes were assembled and quantified with MiTCR. To remove erroneous sequences, TCR cDNA sequences were retained only when supported by two or more reads. The tcR package was used for downstream repertoire analysis, and clonotypes were matched across fractions by CDR3 nucleotide sequence plus V segment. VDJmatch was used to annotate antigen specificity against VDJdb, with one amino acid substitution in CDR3 allowed.

The clonotype originates from a woman aged 18-30 years in good health. The V and J segments used are TRBV20-1 and TRBJ2-1; 11 middle bases align to TRBD2. Material for sequencing was CD4+ T cells sorted from blood. The bases are TGCAGTGCTAGAGCTAGCGGGGGGCCTTCCTACAATGAGCAGTTCTTC. This codes for CSARASGGPSYNEQFF.